This T cell receptor (beta chain) was sequenced for a study of siplizumab effects on memory and regulatory T cells. With regard to this clone: Its specificity is unknown.

Germline V gene sequence: CDR1 KGHSH, CDR2 LQKENI. This CDR3 has 16 amino acids. V was pared by 3 bases and J by 2 bases, with 11 bases between. General observations from the study: Assignment of a naive or memory phenotype failed for roughly 80-96% of the proliferating CD4+ or CD8+ clones. It seemed that naive T cells were more diverse than memory cells and were major contributors to the alloresponse.

Per individual sample, 95,000 to 100,000 TCR templates were assayed. This table comes from immunoSEQ multiplex PCR, and its TCRdb copy is limited to in-frame clones, with some not included. This sample has approximately 110,000 clones; under 95% occur once, and the top ten carry around 0.3%. Material: CD4+ T cells sorted from blood. J is TRBJ2-6 and V is TRBV18; D might be TRBD1 (6 bases). The sequence was collected from a human donor in good health. CDR3 region: CASSPNQGTGANVLTF. The CDR3 nucleotides are TGTGCCAGCTCACCGAATCAGGGGACTGGGGCCAACGTCCTGACTTTC.